This passage covers 17 T cell receptor beta chains from one sample sequenced in a study of blood T cell repertoires in COVID-19. The assay was immunoSEQ multiplex PCR, and TCRdb's table has in-frame clones only and misses some. The profile covers approximately 240,000 clones, with approximately 80% appearing a single time and roughly 4.6% taken by the ten largest. What was sequenced was peripheral blood. These receptors were collected from a woman aged 60 to 75 who had recovered from COVID-19.

This chain links TRBV7-2 with TRBJ1-5, with TRBD1 identical over 7 bases. Germline CDR1 SGHTA, CDR2 FQGNSA. This CDR3 has 15 residues. The junction had 11 bases not matched to a gene; V was cut back by 5 bases and J by 7 bases. The DNA for the CDR3 is TGTGCCAGCAGCGCCCAATGGGGACAGTTCCAGCCCCAGCATTTT. Translation: CASSAQWGQFQPQHF.

The chain has TRBV24-1 and TRBJ2-1; 11 nucleotides align to TRBD2. The CDR3 runs to 16 residues. CDR1 KGHDR and CDR2 SFDVKD come from the germline V gene. The trim removed 3 bases at V and 8 bases at J, leaving 8 bases unmatched. The CDR3 spells CATSDTPGTSGDEQFF. The CDR3 DNA follows: TGTGCCACCAGTGATACGCCCGGGACTAGCGGCGATGAGCAGTTCTTC.

The rearrangement uses TRBV9 and TRBJ2-3; TRBD1 matches 9 bases. Germline CDR1 reads SGDLS; CDR2 reads YYNGEE. The CDR3 consists of 16 residues. Trimming removed 4 bases from V and 2 bases from J; junction bases left unmatched: 8. CDR3 region: CASSLTGTGTTDTQYF. The CDR3 DNA reads TGTGCCAGCAGCTTAACCGGGACAGGGACCACAGATACGCAGTATTTT. The whole variable domain, remainder taken from reference TRBV9 and TRBJ2-3, is DSGVTQTPKHLITATGQRVTLRCSPRSGDLSVYWYQQSLDQGLQFLIQYYNGEERAKGNILERFSAQQFPDLHSELNLSSLELGDSALYFCASSLTGTGTTDTQYFGPGTRLTVL.

The chain carries TRBV6-5 and TRBJ2-5; 9 positions match TRBD1. Germline V gene data show CDR1 as MNHEY and CDR2 as SVGAGI. V trimming: 6 bases; J trimming: 5 bases; junction bases outside the gene matches: 10. CDR3 length: 15 residues. Here the CDR3 reads CASRTGTGLGETQYF. The CDR3, as DNA: TGTGCCAGCAGGACCGGGACAGGGTTAGGCGAGACCCAGTACTTC.

The chain carries TRBV14 and TRBJ1-2; D remains ambiguous. V shed 5 bases and J shed 8 bases, with 15 bases lying between them. CDR1 is SGHDN and CDR2 is FVKESK in the germline V gene. The length of the CDR3 is 13 residues. The CDR3: CASSSRRGGGYTF. The CDR3 DNA follows: TGTGCCAGCAGCTCCCGGCGGGGTGGAGGCTACACCTTC.

This clone was detected ten times or more. This rearrangement joins TRBV15 to TRBJ2-1; tentative D call: TRBD1 (5 bases). V was pared by 4 bases and J by 4 bases, with 17 bases between. This CDR3 is 16 amino acids long. Germline assignment: CDR1 LNHNV and CDR2 YYDKDF (reference sequence). The CDR3 sequence is CATSNQGTGGYNEQFF. Here the CDR3 DNA reads TGTGCCACCAGCAATCAGGGAACAGGTGGTTACAATGAGCAGTTCTTC.

This chain joins TRBV10-3 and TRBJ2-1; the match to TRBD2 covers 7 bases. The CDR3 runs 15 residues. Germline-derived CDR1 and CDR2 are ENHRY and SYGVKD. The J segment lost 0 bases and the V segment lost 4 bases, leaving 3 bases of the junction unmatched. CDR3: CAISVGGSSYNEQFF. Here the CDR3 DNA reads TGTGCCATCAGTGTAGGCGGGAGCTCCTACAATGAGCAGTTCTTC.

CDR3 region: CASSSSGDLLGTDTQYF. The CDR3 DNA is TGTGCCAGCAGTTCTAGCGGGGACCTCCTGGGCACAGATACGCAGTATTTT. V and J are TRBV27 and TRBJ2-3, with 9 bases aligning to TRBD2. This CDR3 contains 17 residues. After removal of 4 bases from V and 1 base from J, the junction contained 9 bases not matched to a gene. Looked up from germline, CDR1 is MNHEY and CDR2 is SMNVEV (reference sequence).

The J gene is TRBJ2-5, the V gene TRBV19; 9 nucleotides agree with TRBD1. V was clipped by 5 bases and J by 3 bases; unmatched bases: 4. The germline CDR1 and CDR2 sequences are LNHDA and SQIVND (reference sequence). The CDR3 length is 14 residues. The CDR3 sequence: CASSSRDREETQYF. CDR3 bases: TGTGCCAGTAGTTCCCGGGACAGGGAAGAGACCCAGTACTTC.

The V call is TRBV19, the J call TRBJ1-1; 7 bases map to TRBD1. This CDR3 region has 14 residues. Trimming removed 7 bases from V and 3 bases from J; junction bases left unmatched: 8. Germline CDR1 and CDR2: LNHDA and SQIVND (reference sequence). CDR3 region: CASIRTGGYTEAFF. The CDR3, as DNA: TGTGCCAGTATTCGGACAGGTGGGTACACTGAAGCTTTCTTT.

The rearrangement uses TRBV7-2 and TRBJ1-6; TRBD1 might be the D (5 bases). Germline CDR1 is SGHTA and CDR2 is FQGNSA. V was cut by 5 bases and J by 4 bases, with 9 bases left in between. The CDR3 contains 14 residues. CDR3 sequence reads: CASSPDSYNSPLHF. In DNA, the CDR3 is TGTGCCAGCAGCCCCGACAGTTATAATTCACCCCTCCACTTT.

The rearrangement uses TRBV28 and TRBJ1-2; 7 positions match TRBD1. V shed 3 bases, J shed 5 bases, and the junction held 6 bases outside the gene matches. The CDR3 runs 14 residues. The germline gives CDR1 MDHEN, CDR2 SYDVKM. The chain's CDR3 is CASSFSTGVYGYTF. The CDR3 DNA follows: TGTGCCAGCAGTTTTAGTACAGGGGTTTATGGCTACACCTTC.

The CDR3 reads CASSLPGTGGTEAFF. For the CDR3, the DNA is TGTGCCAGCAGCTTGCCCGGGACAGGGGGGACTGAAGCTTTCTTT. The V call is TRBV5-5, the J call TRBJ1-1, with TRBD1 identical over 11 bases. The CDR3 contains 15 residues. J gave up 5 bases and V 1 base, and 4 bases lay outside the gene matches. Germline values: CDR1 SGHKS, CDR2 YYEKEE (reference sequence).

The rearrangement links TRBV6-5 to TRBJ2-5; TRBD1 is a possible D gene (6 bases). V was shortened by 6 bases and J by 2 bases, with 13 bases between the two germline ends. CDR3 length: 14 residues. Germline loops: CDR1 MNHEY, CDR2 SVGAGI. CDR3 sequence reads: CASRPSRGQETQYF. CDR3 DNA: TGTGCCAGCAGACCCTCGAGGGGGCAAGAGACCCAGTACTTC.

The V gene is TRBV3-1 (or the pseudogene TRBV3-2), the J gene TRBJ1-2; D perhaps matches TRBD1 (5 bases). This CDR3 is built from 13 residues. V lost 3 bases and J 4 bases, leaving 9 bases between the germline ends. Germline V gene lookup returns CDR1 LGHDT and CDR2 YNNKEL (reference sequence). The CDR3 loop reads CASSQGLPYGYTF. CDR3 DNA sequence: TGTGCCAGCAGCCAGGGGCTCCCCTATGGCTACACCTTC.

This clone was seen once. This chain links TRBV6-4 with TRBJ2-2; D unresolved. Germline lookup yields CDR1 MRHNA and CDR2 SNTAGT. The V gene lost 0 bases and the J gene lost 7 bases, with 21 bases spanning the gap. The CDR3 is 18 amino acids. The CDR3 region is CASSDSFPAEAGGGELFF. CDR3 nucleotides: TGTGCCAGCAGTGACTCATTTCCTGCCGAAGCTGGTGGCGGGGAGCTGTTTTTT.

The J gene is TRBJ1-2, the V gene TRBV5-6; D unclear. V lost 0 bases to trimming and J lost 7 bases, with 7 bases between them. Germline V CDR1 and CDR2: SGHDT, YYEEEE. The CDR3 contains 12 residues. As DNA, the CDR3 is TGTGCCAGCAGCTTGGGCGGTTCTGGCTACACCTTC. It is translated as CASSLGGSGYTF.